This T cell receptor (beta chain) was recovered during a study of radiotherapy plus CTLA-4 blockade in lung cancer. Overall study results and limits: Some TCR clones had been derived from tumors. These clones expanded in peripheral blood after radiotherapy plus ipilimumab.

A note on this clone: Antigen: not known.

This CDR3 is 13 amino acids long. The germline gives CDR1 GTSNPN, CDR2 SVGIG (reference sequence). V was pared by 2 bases and J by 6 bases, with 2 bases of the junction left unmatched. Method: immunoSEQ multiplex PCR; TCRdb's copy keeps in-frame clones and lacks some. The sample includes about 90,000 clones, about 80% of them seen just once. This specimen consisted of peripheral blood, obtained from a patient treated with radiotherapy plus ipilimumab. The chain employs TRBV30 and TRBJ1-4; 8 bases map to TRBD1. This clonotype originated in a human donor with non-small cell lung cancer that progressed on radiotherapy plus ipilimumab. CDR3 bases: TGTGCCTGGAGTTCAGGGGGCGATGAAAAACTGTTTTTT. Protein: CAWSSGGDEKLFF. Looking up the rest from reference TRBV30 and TRBJ1-4 gives the full variable domain: SQTIHQWPATLVQPVGSPLSLECTVEGTSNPNLYWYRQAAGRGLQLLFYSVGIGQISSEVPQNLSASRPQDRQFILSSKKLLLSDSGFYLCAWSSGGDEKLFFGSGTQLSVL.